This TCR beta chain derives from a study of blood T cell repertoires in COVID-19. Study background: Samples of COVID-19 (acute and convalescent) were obtained from the United States, Italy and Spain. In each case, the material was cDNA or gDNA derived from T cells, B-cell-depleted T cells, or PBMCs.

CDR3 size: 17 residues. The V end was cut by 2 bases, the J end by 5 bases, with 19 bases between. Germline loops: CDR1 KGHDR, CDR2 SFDVKD. In the authors' workflow: Estimation of nucleated cell counts was performed using reference gene primer amplification. Generated by immunoSEQ multiplex PCR, the TCRdb table keeps only in-frame clones and is missing some. From that table come the V and J calls and clone size; the DNA was used to work out D and trimming. The data hold about 300,000 clones, with roughly 82% observed a single time. The sequence derives from a woman aged 50 to 65 with acute or convalescent COVID-19. This chain connects TRBV24-1 to TRBJ2-3, with a possible D match to TRBD1 (6 bases). The sample consisted of peripheral blood. The CDR3 nucleotides are TGTGCCACCAGTGATTCGCTGGACAGATCCTCAGAAGATACGCAGTATTTT. The encoded protein is CATSDSLDRSSEDTQYF.